This T cell receptor beta chain was sequenced for a study of PD-1 blockade in classical Hodgkin lymphoma. Relapse after autologous stem cell transplantation occurred in every patient, and brentuximab vedotin exposure varied. Trimming took 1 base from V and 6 from J, leaving 9 bases between them. The CDR3 contains 14 residues. Germline CDR1 SGHVS, CDR2 FQNEAQ. The method was immunoSEQ multiplex PCR; TCRdb's version includes in-frame clones alone and lacks a portion of them. The table has about 98,000 clones, 80% to 90% seen once; the top ten hold approximately 15%. This receptor was obtained from a human donor with classical Hodgkin lymphoma. V is TRBV7-8 and J is TRBJ2-2; D is unclear. The sample consisted of peripheral blood mononuclear cells (PBMCs), taken before the second cycle of nivolumab. The CDR3 sequence: CASSLDPGAGELFF. The CDR3 nucleotides are TGTGCCAGCAGCTTAGACCCCGGCGCCGGGGAGCTGTTTTTT.